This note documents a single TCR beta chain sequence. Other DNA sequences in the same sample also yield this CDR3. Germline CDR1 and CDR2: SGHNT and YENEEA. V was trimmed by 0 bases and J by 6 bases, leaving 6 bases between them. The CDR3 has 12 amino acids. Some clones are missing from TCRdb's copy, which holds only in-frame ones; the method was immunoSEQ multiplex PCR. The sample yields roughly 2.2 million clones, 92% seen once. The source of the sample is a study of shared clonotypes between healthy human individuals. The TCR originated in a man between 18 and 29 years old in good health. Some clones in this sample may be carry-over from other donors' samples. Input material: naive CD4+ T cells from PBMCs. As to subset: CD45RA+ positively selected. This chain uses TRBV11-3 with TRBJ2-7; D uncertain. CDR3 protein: CASSLDSGEQYF. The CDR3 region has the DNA TGTGCCAGCAGCTTAGATAGTGGCGAGCAGTACTTC.